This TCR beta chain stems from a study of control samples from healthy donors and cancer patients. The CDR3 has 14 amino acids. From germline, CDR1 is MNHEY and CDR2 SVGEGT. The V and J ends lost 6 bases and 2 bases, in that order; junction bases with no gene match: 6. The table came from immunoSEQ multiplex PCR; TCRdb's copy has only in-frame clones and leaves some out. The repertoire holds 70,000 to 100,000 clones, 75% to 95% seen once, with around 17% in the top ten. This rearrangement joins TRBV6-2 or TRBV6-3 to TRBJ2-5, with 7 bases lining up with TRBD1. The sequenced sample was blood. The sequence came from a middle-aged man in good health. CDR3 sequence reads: CASSPWTGQETQYF. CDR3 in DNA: TGTGCCAGCAGCCCCTGGACAGGACAAGAGACCCAGTACTTC.